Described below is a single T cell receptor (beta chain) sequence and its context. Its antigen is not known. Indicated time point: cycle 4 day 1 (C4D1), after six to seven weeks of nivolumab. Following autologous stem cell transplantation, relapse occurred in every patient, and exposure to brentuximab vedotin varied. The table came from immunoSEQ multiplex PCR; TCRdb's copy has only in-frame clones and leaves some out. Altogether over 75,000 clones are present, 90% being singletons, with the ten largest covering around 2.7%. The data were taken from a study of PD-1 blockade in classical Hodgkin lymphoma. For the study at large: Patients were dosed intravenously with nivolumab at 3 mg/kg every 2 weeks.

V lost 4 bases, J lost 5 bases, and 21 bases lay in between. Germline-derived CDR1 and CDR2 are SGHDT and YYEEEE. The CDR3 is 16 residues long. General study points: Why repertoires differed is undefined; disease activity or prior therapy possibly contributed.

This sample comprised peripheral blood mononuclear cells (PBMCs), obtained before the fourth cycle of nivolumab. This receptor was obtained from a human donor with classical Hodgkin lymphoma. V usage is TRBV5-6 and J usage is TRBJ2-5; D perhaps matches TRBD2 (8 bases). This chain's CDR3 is CASSPGGRGDLETQYF. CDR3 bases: TGTGCCAGCAGCCCAGGGGGGCGGGGGGATCTGGAGACCCAGTACTTC. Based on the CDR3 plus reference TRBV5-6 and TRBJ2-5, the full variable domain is DAGVTQSPTHLIKTRGQQVTLRCSPKSGHDTVSWYQQALGQGPQFIFQYYEEEERQRGNFPDRFSGHQFPNYSSELNVNALLLGDSALYLCASSPGGRGDLETQYFGPGTRLLVL.